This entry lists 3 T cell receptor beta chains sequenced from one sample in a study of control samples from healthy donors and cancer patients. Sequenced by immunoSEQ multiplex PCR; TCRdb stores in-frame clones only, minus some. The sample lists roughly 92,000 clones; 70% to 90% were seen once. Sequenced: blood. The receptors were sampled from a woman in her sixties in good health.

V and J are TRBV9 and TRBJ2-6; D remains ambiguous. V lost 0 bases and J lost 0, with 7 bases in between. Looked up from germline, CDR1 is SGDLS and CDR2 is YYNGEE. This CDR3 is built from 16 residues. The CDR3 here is CASSVAPGSGANVLTF. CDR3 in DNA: TGTGCCAGCAGCGTAGCTCCGGGCTCTGGGGCCAACGTCCTGACTTTC.

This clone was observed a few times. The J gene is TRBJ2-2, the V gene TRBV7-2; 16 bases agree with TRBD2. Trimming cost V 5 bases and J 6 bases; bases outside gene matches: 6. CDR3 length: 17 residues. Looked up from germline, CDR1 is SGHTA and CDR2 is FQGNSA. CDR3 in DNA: TGTGCCAGCAGCAGGGGACTAGCGGGAGGGTCCGCCGGGGAGCTGTTTTTT. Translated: CASSRGLAGGSAGELFF.

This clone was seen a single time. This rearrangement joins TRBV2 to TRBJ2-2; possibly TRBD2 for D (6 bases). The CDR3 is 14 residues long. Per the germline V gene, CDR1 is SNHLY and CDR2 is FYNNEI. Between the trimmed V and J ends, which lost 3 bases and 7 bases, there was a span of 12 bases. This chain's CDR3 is CASSEGGGIGELFF. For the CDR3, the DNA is TGTGCCAGCAGTGAGGGAGGAGGAATCGGGGAGCTGTTTTTT.